Described below is a single T cell receptor beta chain sequence and its context. Its matching antigen is unknown. Prepared libraries of TCR beta cDNA carried unique molecular identifiers. From about 0.98 to 11 million T cells, roughly 540,000 cDNA molecules were obtained. TCRdb reanalysed the PCR reads using MiXCR and keeps one entry per CDR3 protein. There are 650,000 to 850,000 distinct CDR3 sequences in the sample; about 57% occur only once, and approximately 4.4% lies in the top ten. This CDR3 spans 15 amino acids. CDR1 SGHRS and CDR2 YFSETQ come from the germline V gene. Trimming stripped 0 bases from V and 6 bases from J, with 15 bases between. This entry is derived from a study of post-analysis software for immune sequencing data. Whole-study results and caveats: Included in a set of four or five TRBV segments more frequent in patients than controls were TRBV5-6, TRBV5-1 and TRBV20-1.

The rearrangement links TRBV5-1 to TRBJ1-1; D uncertain. Sequenced material: blood. This clonotype was obtained from a girl aged 10 to 17 with multiple sclerosis. The CDR3 reads CASSLEAMTGAEAFF. The DNA for the CDR3 is TGCGCCAGCAGCTTGGAGGCCATGACCGGCGCTGAAGCTTTCTTT.